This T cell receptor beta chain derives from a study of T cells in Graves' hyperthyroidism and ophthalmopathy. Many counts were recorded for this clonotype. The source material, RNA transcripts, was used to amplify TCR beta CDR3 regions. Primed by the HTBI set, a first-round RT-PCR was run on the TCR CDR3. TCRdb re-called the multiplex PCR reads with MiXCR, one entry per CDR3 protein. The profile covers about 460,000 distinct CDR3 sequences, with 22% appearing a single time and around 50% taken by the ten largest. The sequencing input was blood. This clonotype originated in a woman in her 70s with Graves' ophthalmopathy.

CDR3 in amino acids: CASSLSAFANTGELFF. The CDR3 DNA follows: TGTGCCAGCAGTTTATCGGCCTTCGCGAACACCGGGGAGCTGTTTTTT. The rearrangement joins TRBV12-3 or TRBV12-4 to TRBJ2-2; D uncertain. This CDR3 has 16 amino acids. The germline V and J ends were trimmed by 2 bases and 0 bases, with 10 bases remaining between them.